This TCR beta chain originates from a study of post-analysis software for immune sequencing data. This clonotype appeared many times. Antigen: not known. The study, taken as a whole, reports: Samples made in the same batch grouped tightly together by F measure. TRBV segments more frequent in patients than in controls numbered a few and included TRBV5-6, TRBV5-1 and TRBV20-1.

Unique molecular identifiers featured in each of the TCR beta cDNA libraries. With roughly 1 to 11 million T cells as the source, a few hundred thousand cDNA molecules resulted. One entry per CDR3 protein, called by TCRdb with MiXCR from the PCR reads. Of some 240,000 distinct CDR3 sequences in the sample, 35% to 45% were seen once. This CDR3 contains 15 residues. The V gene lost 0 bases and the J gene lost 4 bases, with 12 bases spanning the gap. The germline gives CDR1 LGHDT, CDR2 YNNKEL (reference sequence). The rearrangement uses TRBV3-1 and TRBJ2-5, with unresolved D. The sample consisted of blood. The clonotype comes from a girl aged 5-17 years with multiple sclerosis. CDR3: CASSQELRRRETQYF. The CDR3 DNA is TGTGCCAGCAGCCAAGAGCTGCGGCGCCGAGAGACCCAGTACTTC.